The 14 T cell receptor beta chains in this list originate from one sample, sequenced in a study of glioma-infiltrating T cells after dendritic cell vaccination. Sequenced by immunoSEQ multiplex PCR; TCRdb stores in-frame clones only, minus some. Of 20,000 or so clones in the sample, around 79% are singletons; the top ten hold 35% to 40%. Sequenced material: blood, taken before dendritic cell vaccination. The receptors originated from a human donor with glioblastoma.

This clone is a singleton in its sample. The chain uses TRBV5-6 and TRBJ2-2; weak D call: TRBD2 (6 bases). This CDR3 has 14 amino acids. Germline-derived CDR1 and CDR2 are SGHDT and YYEEEE. The V and J ends lost 2 bases and 8 bases respectively, with 13 bases between them. The CDR3 region is CASSFDLATGELFF. For the CDR3, the DNA is TGTGCCAGCAGCTTCGATCTAGCGACGGGGGAGCTGTTTTTT.

V is TRBV27 and J is TRBJ2-1; 8 bases match TRBD2. Germline values: CDR1 MNHEY, CDR2 SMNVEV (reference sequence). The CDR3 is 15 amino acids. V dropped 4 bases and J dropped 7; count of bases not matched to a gene: 9. CDR3 sequence: CASSSSGGPPNEQFF. The CDR3 coding sequence is TGTGCCAGCAGTTCCAGCGGGGGCCCCCCTAATGAGCAGTTCTTC.

This clone was observed a few times. This chain connects TRBV5-4 to TRBJ2-2; 7 bases match TRBD2. V was clipped by 4 bases and J by 7 bases; unmatched bases: 10. The germline gives CDR1 SGHNT, CDR2 YYREEE (reference sequence). This CDR3 has 15 residues. The CDR3 loop reads CASSPGLPGGGELFF. The CDR3 nucleotides read TGTGCCAGCAGCCCGGGACTACCGGGGGGCGGGGAGCTGTTTTTT. The whole variable domain, remainder taken from reference TRBV5-4 and TRBJ2-2, is ETGVTQSPTHLIKTRGQQVTLRCSSQSGHNTVSWYQQALGQGPQFIFQYYREEENGRGNFPPRFSGLQFPNYSSELNVNALELDDSALYLCASSPGLPGGGELFFGEGSRLTVL.

DNA of the CDR3: TGCGCCAGCAGCCAAGAGCGGGGACTTCGAACCGGGGAGCTGTTTTTT. Protein sequence: CASSQERGLRTGELFF. This chain connects TRBV4-3 to TRBJ2-2, with D possibly TRBD2 on 6 matching bases. Germline V gene lookup returns CDR1 LGHNA and CDR2 YSLEER. Deletions cut 0 bases from V and 5 bases from J, with 13 bases between. The CDR3 has 16 amino acids.

This chain links TRBV7-3 with TRBJ2-2; 8 bases are shared with TRBD2. With 5 bases clipped from V and 3 bases from J, the junction kept 11 bases outside the gene matches. CDR1 and CDR2 from the germline V gene are SGHTA and FQGTGA. The CDR3 consists of 17 residues. CDR3 amino acids: CASSPNTGGYYTGELFF. The CDR3 DNA is TGTGCCAGCAGCCCAAACACGGGAGGGTACTACACCGGGGAGCTGTTTTTT.

The sample holds a few counts of this clone. The chain recombines TRBV5-1 with TRBJ2-1; 7 bases are shared with TRBD1. J lost 4 bases, V lost 3 bases, and 13 bases had no gene match. CDR3 size: 17 residues. Germline V CDR1 and CDR2: SGHRS, YFSETQ. DNA for the CDR3: TGCGCCAGCAGCTCGGGACAGACTAACATCTATTACAATGAGCAGTTCTTC. Its protein product is CASSSGQTNIYYNEQFF. The full variable domain, its missing parts supplied by reference TRBV5-1 and TRBJ2-1, is KAGVTQTPRYLIKTRGQQVTLSCSPISGHRSVSWYQQTPGQGLQFLFEYFSETQRNKGNFPGRFSGRQFSNSRSEMNVSTLELGDSALYLCASSSGQTNIYYNEQFFGPGTRLTVL.

The chain is built from TRBV7-9 and TRBJ2-1; possible D gene TRBD2, 5 bases. The CDR3 loop spans 17 amino acids. CDR1 and CDR2 (germline): SEHNR, FQNEAQ (reference sequence). V lost 5 bases and J 0 bases, leaving 17 bases between the germline ends. This CDR3 reads CASSPPSSLYSYNEQFF. The CDR3 region has the DNA TGTGCCAGCAGCCCGCCCTCTAGCCTGTACTCCTACAATGAGCAGTTCTTC.

The chain has TRBV6-1 and TRBJ2-1; D is undetermined. The CDR3 runs 15 residues. Looked up from germline, CDR1 is MNHNS and CDR2 is SASEGT. Trimming cost V 3 bases and J 2 bases, with 11 bases left between them. The CDR3, as DNA: TGTGCCAGCAGTGATTTCCCTAACGCCTACAATGAGCAGTTCTTC. This encodes CASSDFPNAYNEQFF.

V is TRBV7-3 and J is TRBJ1-1; TRBD1 matches 7 bases. V gave up 5 bases and J gave up 4 bases; unmatched junction bases: 7. The V gene's germline CDR1 is SGHTA and CDR2 FQGTGA. The CDR3 is 14 residues long. CDR3 DNA: TGTGCCAGCAGCGTAGGGGGCGCGGGCACTGAAGCTTTCTTT. The encoded protein is CASSVGGAGTEAFF. Together with reference TRBV7-3 and TRBJ1-1, the CDR3 gives the full variable domain: GAGVSQTPSNKVTEKGKYVELRCDPISGHTALYWYRQSLGQGPEFLIYFQGTGAADDSGLPNDRFFAVRPEGSVSTLKIQRTERGDSAVYLCASSVGGAGTEAFFGQGTRLTVV.

The rearrangement links TRBV27 to TRBJ2-1; TRBD1 aligns across 10 bases. CDR3 length: 14 amino acids. Germline-derived CDR1 and CDR2 are MNHEY and SMNVEV (reference sequence). Trimming took 3 bases from V and 9 from J; bases not matched to a gene: 5. The CDR3 sequence is CASSFHGTGAEQFF. CDR3 nucleotides: TGTGCCAGCAGTTTCCACGGGACAGGGGCTGAGCAGTTCTTC.

The rearrangement links TRBV29-1 to TRBJ2-1; D is ambiguous. This CDR3 comprises 14 residues. Germline V lookup: CDR1 SQVTM, CDR2 ANQGSEA. V lost 3 bases to trimming and J lost 2 bases, with 11 bases between them. For the CDR3, the DNA is TGCAGCGTTGAGCGTCCAGGTACCTACAATGAGCAGTTCTTC. This translates into CSVERPGTYNEQFF.

This chain uses TRBV29-1 with TRBJ2-1, with 8 bases lining up with TRBD2. The V gene end was trimmed by 6 bases and the J gene end by 7 bases; junction bases not matched to a gene: 14. CDR1 is SQVTM, CDR2 ANQGSEA, per germline. This CDR3 has 15 amino acids. The CDR3 loop reads CSVTPQRESLNEQFF. The CDR3 coding sequence is TGCAGCGTGACCCCCCAGCGGGAGTCCCTTAATGAGCAGTTCTTC.

The chain is built from TRBV5-4 and TRBJ2-2, with 14 bases fitting TRBD2. The CDR3 runs 16 residues. Losses at the gene ends were 6 bases for V and 7 bases for J; bases not matched to a gene: 8. Germline CDR1 reads SGHNT; CDR2 reads YYREEE (reference sequence). The CDR3, as DNA: TGTGCCAGCACCAGACTAGCGGGAGGGCCAAACGGGGAGCTGTTTTTT. This gives the protein CASTRLAGGPNGELFF.

This sequence joins TRBV5-5 and TRBJ2-7, with 11 bases lining up with TRBD1. CDR3 length: 16 residues. V was pared by 4 bases and J by 3 bases, with 9 bases of the junction left unmatched. Germline CDR1 is SGHKS and CDR2 is YYEKEE (reference sequence). This CDR3 reads CASSKFSGTGGYEQYF. The CDR3 DNA reads TGTGCCAGCAGCAAATTTTCCGGGACAGGGGGCTACGAGCAGTACTTC.